This entry lists 21 T cell receptor beta chains sequenced from one sample in a study of chemoradiotherapy in HPV16-positive cancers (dated by TCRdb to between 2021 and 2022). Libraries were constructed by the immunoSEQ multiplex PCR assay. TCRdb holds this immuneACCESS table with in-frame rearrangements only. Some clones are missing; in checked studies, unresolved V genes explain under half, and the rest has no known cause. Present in this sample are 9,500 to 15,000 clones, about 86% of which were seen just once. The ten largest clones capture roughly 2.8% of the sample. The input for sequencing was blood, taken from a patient who underwent chemoradiotherapy. The receptors derive from a human donor with HPV-associated anogenital cancer.

This chain connects TRBV5-8 to TRBJ1-5; 8 bases agree with TRBD1. Germline CDR1 SGHTS, CDR2 YDEGEE. J lost 6 bases, V lost 5 bases, and 10 bases had no gene match. The CDR3 consists of 15 residues. CDR3 amino acids: CASSTRTGRGQPQHF. CDR3 in DNA: TGTGCCAGCAGTACAAGGACAGGGCGAGGTCAGCCCCAGCATTTT.

The chain carries TRBV5-1 and TRBJ1-6, with 9 bases identical to TRBD1. V lost 5 bases and J lost 5; bases outside the gene matches: 8. Germline CDR1 reads SGHRS; CDR2 reads YFSETQ. The CDR3 sequence is 16 residues long. The CDR3 sequence: CASRVEGTGNNSPLHF. The DNA of the CDR3 is TGCGCCAGCAGGGTGGAGGGGACAGGGAATAATTCACCCCTCCACTTT.

The gene calls are TRBV19 and TRBJ1-5; D unclear. The CDR3 consists of 15 residues. Germline CDR1 and CDR2: LNHDA and SQIVND (reference sequence). Between the trimmed V and J ends, which lost 2 bases and 6 bases, there was a span of 14 bases. CDR3 sequence (DNA): TGTGCCAGTAGTATACCCAGCGCGGGGAGTCAGCCCCAGCATTTT. Amino acids: CASSIPSAGSQPQHF.

This sequence joins TRBV5-1 and TRBJ2-6; no firm D call. The germline V gene has CDR1 SGHRS and CDR2 YFSETQ. The CDR3 is 15 amino acids. The V and J ends lost 4 bases and 1 base respectively, with 9 bases between them. CDR3: CASSRPESGANVLTF. In nucleotides, the CDR3 is TGCGCCAGCAGCAGACCCGAATCTGGGGCCAACGTCCTGACTTTC.

V usage is TRBV30 and J usage is TRBJ1-1; a possible D gene is TRBD1 (5 bases). This CDR3 comprises 11 residues. The V gene lost 1 base and the J gene lost 7 bases, with 7 bases spanning the gap. The germline V gene has CDR1 GTSNPN and CDR2 SVGIG (reference sequence). The CDR3 loop is CAWSGGGEAFF. The CDR3 region has the DNA TGTGCCTGGAGTGGGGGCGGTGAAGCTTTCTTT.

The chain employs TRBV18 and TRBJ1-4, with D hard to call. CDR3 length: 15 residues. Trimming removed 0 bases at V and 3 bases at J, with 8 bases between. The germline gives CDR1 KGHSH, CDR2 LQKENI. CDR3 DNA: TGTGCCAGCTCACCACCGGTGTGGTCTAATGAAAAACTGTTTTTT. As protein: CASSPPVWSNEKLFF.

The V and J genes are TRBV9 and TRBJ1-4; possible D gene TRBD1, 5 bases. The CDR3 spans 15 residues. Trimming stripped 6 bases from V and 3 bases from J, with 15 bases between. CDR1 is SGDLS, CDR2 YYNGEE, per germline. CDR3 DNA: TGTGCCAGCACCCCGGGGAGCAGGGCTAATGAAAAACTGTTTTTT. It is translated as CASTPGSRANEKLFF.

This chain uses TRBV18 with TRBJ2-5, with 11 bases matching TRBD2. The CDR3 has 16 residues. Unmatched junction bases numbered 9, after V lost 4 bases and J lost 5 bases. Germline V gene lookup returns CDR1 KGHSH and CDR2 LQKENI. CDR3 sequence reads: CASSLTISGGAETQYF. The CDR3 DNA reads TGTGCCAGCTCACTAACGATTAGCGGGGGGGCTGAGACCCAGTACTTC.

The rearrangement links TRBV6-6 to TRBJ2-7; possible D gene TRBD2, 6 bases. The germline CDR1 and CDR2 sequences are MNHNY and SVGAGI (reference sequence). CDR3 length: 15 residues. The V end was cut by 8 bases, the J end by 3 bases, with 20 bases between. CDR3 nucleotides: TGTGCCAGCCGGGGGAGTGGCAGCGCAAACTACGAGCAGTACTTC. It codes for CASRGSGSANYEQYF.

The V call is TRBV6-6, the J call TRBJ1-6, with 7 positions matching TRBD1. CDR1 and CDR2 from the germline V gene are MNHNY and SVGAGI (reference sequence). CDR3 length: 14 amino acids. The V gene end was trimmed by 5 bases and the J gene end by 6 bases; junction bases not matched to a gene: 4. CDR3 DNA sequence: TGTGCCAGCAGTAATCAGGGGGGTAATTCACCCCTCCACTTT. Its translation is CASSNQGGNSPLHF.

The gene calls are TRBV7-2 and TRBJ2-7, with 7 bases lining up with TRBD1. The germline V gene encodes CDR1 SGHTA and CDR2 FQGNSA. V lost 5 bases and J lost 6; bases outside the gene matches: 10. The CDR3 totals 14 residues. The CDR3 bases are TGTGCCAGCAGCACGACAGGGAGCCCCATCGAGCAGTACTTC. Its translation: CASSTTGSPIEQYF.

This clone was observed a few times. The chain joins TRBV29-1 to TRBJ1-2; D may be TRBD1 (5 bases). CDR3 length: 12 amino acids. Germline V gives CDR1 SQVTM, CDR2 ANQGSEA. The ends were cut back, 3 bases at V and 7 bases at J, with 12 bases in the middle. The CDR3 sequence: CSVERTGTGYTF. The DNA for the CDR3 is TGCAGCGTTGAGAGAACAGGAACTGGCTACACCTTC.

This clone showed up just a few times. The rearrangement links TRBV19 to TRBJ1-6; D remains unclear. Germline V gives CDR1 LNHDA, CDR2 SQIVND (reference sequence). Deletions cut 2 bases from V and 5 bases from J, with 16 bases between. The length of the CDR3 is 17 residues. In nucleotides, the CDR3 is TGTGCCAGTAGTATACCCCGTCGGGGTAAGGATAATTCACCCCTCCACTTT. It specifies CASSIPRRGKDNSPLHF.

The genes are TRBV27 and TRBJ2-2; D call uncertain. Trimming left V 2 bases short and J 1 base short, with 5 bases between. There are 14 residues in the CDR3. Germline V gene lookup returns CDR1 MNHEY and CDR2 SMNVEV (reference sequence). CDR3 sequence reads: CASSLTRNTGELFF. CDR3 DNA sequence: TGTGCCAGCAGTTTAACGCGGAACACCGGGGAGCTGTTTTTT.

This clone has a single count. The chain links TRBV6-1 to TRBJ2-7; 12 positions agree with TRBD2. V trimming: 6 bases; J trimming: 0 bases; junction bases outside the gene matches: 3. The CDR3 loop spans 15 amino acids. Germline V lookup: CDR1 MNHNS, CDR2 SASEGT. The CDR3 DNA sequence: TGTGCCAGCAGAGTGACTAGCGGGAGCTCCTACGAGCAGTACTTC. Amino acid sequence: CASRVTSGSSYEQYF.

This rearrangement joins TRBV19 to TRBJ1-2; 7 positions match TRBD1. The germline gives CDR1 LNHDA, CDR2 SQIVND (reference sequence). The CDR3 contains 14 residues. Trimming cost V 3 bases and J 3 bases; bases outside gene matches: 4. Written as DNA, the CDR3 is TGTGCCAGTAGTATCCGGGACAGAGACTATGGCTACACCTTC. Translating gives CASSIRDRDYGYTF. The full variable domain, rest sourced from reference TRBV19 and TRBJ1-2, is DGGITQSPKYLFRKEGQNVTLSCEQNLNHDAMYWYRQDPGQGLRLIYYSQIVNDFQKGDIAEGYSVSREKKESFPLTVTSAQKNPTAFYLCASSIRDRDYGYTFGSGTRLTVV.

This chain connects TRBV6-5 to TRBJ1-1, with D tentatively TRBD1 (5 bases). V lost 6 bases and J lost 0, with 14 bases in between. From germline, CDR1 is MNHEY and CDR2 SVGAGI. The CDR3 covers 15 residues. DNA for the CDR3: TGTGCCAGCAGCTCAAGTAGGGGATTGAACACTGAAGCTTTCTTT. Amino acids: CASSSSRGLNTEAFF.

The chain has TRBV14 and TRBJ2-1; the D gene is possibly TRBD2 (6 bases). Per germline, CDR1 SGHDN and CDR2 FVKESK. Deletions cut 0 bases from V and 10 bases from J, with 16 bases between. CDR3 length: 15 amino acids. The CDR3 DNA is TGTGCCAGCAGCCAAGATCCGGCGGGGTGGGGGGAGCAGTTCTTC. Translation: CASSQDPAGWGEQFF.

CDR3 protein: CASSGLMGDQETQYF. The CDR3 DNA reads TGCGCCAGCAGCGGACTGATGGGGGACCAAGAGACCCAGTACTTC. The chain is built from TRBV5-1 and TRBJ2-5; D might be TRBD1 or TRBD2, each matching 5 bases. This CDR3 has 15 amino acids. Germline V gives CDR1 SGHRS, CDR2 YFSETQ. V lost 4 bases and J 0 bases, leaving 13 bases between the germline ends.

This clone appeared a few times. The chain joins TRBV5-6 to TRBJ1-2, with D perhaps TRBD1 (5 bases). Looked up from germline, CDR1 is SGHDT and CDR2 is YYEEEE. The CDR3 loop spans 11 amino acids. Trimming took off 5 bases at V and 7 bases at J, with 9 bases between the two ends. The CDR3 is CASRRGGGYTF. The CDR3 region has the DNA TGTGCCAGCAGGCGTGGGGGTGGCTACACCTTC.

The J gene is TRBJ2-3, the V gene TRBV19; no definite D call. Per germline, CDR1 LNHDA and CDR2 SQIVND (reference sequence). V shed 6 bases and J shed 3 bases, with 10 bases lying between them. The CDR3 extends over 13 amino acids. CDR3 loop: CASRQPETDTQYF. In DNA, the CDR3 is TGTGCCAGTAGGCAGCCGGAGACAGATACGCAGTATTTT. Drawing the rest from reference TRBV19 and TRBJ2-3, the complete variable domain is DGGITQSPKYLFRKEGQNVTLSCEQNLNHDAMYWYRQDPGQGLRLIYYSQIVNDFQKGDIAEGYSVSREKKESFPLTVTSAQKNPTAFYLCASRQPETDTQYFGPGTRLTVL.